These 25 T cell receptor beta chains were all obtained from the same sample, sequenced in a study of shared clonotypes between healthy human individuals. Assay: immunoSEQ multiplex PCR; the TCRdb copy retains only in-frame clones and omits some. The sample consists of more than 1 million clones, around three quarters of them appearing once. What was sequenced was memory CD4+ T cells from PBMCs. Documented subset: CD45RA-negative fraction. These TCRs come from a man aged 18 to 30 in good health. Some clones in this sample may be carry-over from other donors' samples.

The chain employs TRBV19 and TRBJ2-2; either TRBD1 or TRBD2 may fit D (5 bases each). Germline V lookup: CDR1 LNHDA, CDR2 SQIVND (reference sequence). The V gene lost 6 bases and the J gene lost 7 bases, with 21 bases spanning the gap. The CDR3 sequence is 16 residues long. CDR3 residues: CASRSRDLSQSGELFF. CDR3 sequence (DNA): TGTGCCAGTAGATCCCGGGACCTAAGTCAGAGCGGGGAGCTGTTTTTT. Full variable domain (remainder filled in from reference TRBV19 and TRBJ2-2): DGGITQSPKYLFRKEGQNVTLSCEQNLNHDAMYWYRQDPGQGLRLIYYSQIVNDFQKGDIAEGYSVSREKKESFPLTVTSAQKNPTAFYLCASRSRDLSQSGELFFGEGSRLTVL.

This clone was detected only once. The chain combines TRBV11-3 with TRBJ2-5; tentative D call: TRBD2 (6 bases). The J call is uncertain, as TRBJ2-7 better fits the DNA end. Germline V gives CDR1 SGHNT, CDR2 YENEEA. The CDR3 is 12 amino acids. The CDR3 is CASSSGGYEQYF. CDR3 nucleotide sequence: TGTGCCAGCAGCTCCGGGGGCTACGAGCAGTACTTC.

The chain carries TRBV7-2 and TRBJ1-1, with 7 positions matching TRBD1. The CDR3 runs 14 residues. The germline V gene has CDR1 SGHTA and CDR2 FQGNSA. V trimming: 5 bases; J trimming: 1 base; junction bases outside the gene matches: 4. DNA for the CDR3: TGTGCCAGCAGCCGGGGACAGTCGAACACTGAAGCTTTCTTT. Protein sequence: CASSRGQSNTEAFF. The whole variable domain, filled in from reference TRBV7-2 and TRBJ1-1, reads GAGVSQSPSNKVTEKGKDVELRCDPISGHTALYWYRQSLGQGLEFLIYFQGNSAPDKSGLPSDRFSAERTGGSVSTLTIQRTQQEDSAVYLCASSRGQSNTEAFFGQGTRLTVV.

The rearrangement uses TRBV11-2 and TRBJ2-5; 7 positions match TRBD1. CDR3 size: 16 residues. V shed 7 bases and J 4 bases; nucleotides not matched to a gene: 15. Germline loops: CDR1 SGHAT, CDR2 FQNNGV. The CDR3, as DNA: TGTGCCAGCACCACGGGACAGTACCCCTCAGGAGAGACCCAGTACTTC. Its translation is CASTTGQYPSGETQYF. Looking up the rest from reference TRBV11-2 and TRBJ2-5 gives the full variable domain: EAGVAQSPRYKIIEKRQSVAFWCNPISGHATLYWYQQILGQGPKLLIQFQNNGVVDDSQLPKDRFSAERLKGVDSTLKIQPAKLEDSAVYLCASTTGQYPSGETQYFGPGTRLLVL.

The chain joins TRBV5-1 to TRBJ2-7; D uncertain. CDR3 length: 14 amino acids. Germline CDR1 is SGHRS and CDR2 is YFSETQ. V was pared by 0 bases and J by 2 bases, with 9 bases between. CDR3 residues: CASSLDPPTYEQYF. The CDR3 nucleotides read TGCGCCAGCAGCTTGGACCCCCCCACCTACGAGCAGTACTTC.

The genes are TRBV7-8 and TRBJ2-1; D not certain. Germline V gene lookup returns CDR1 SGHVS and CDR2 FQNEAQ. CDR3 size: 11 residues. V lost 5 bases, J lost 6 bases, and 5 bases lay in between. The CDR3 nucleotides read TGTGCCAGCAGCCCCCGCAATGAGCAGTTCTTC. Translating gives CASSPRNEQFF.

On this clone itself: The same CDR3 is also encoded by other DNA sequences in this sample. The rearrangement links TRBV7-2 to TRBJ1-1; no clear D. V lost 1 base and J lost 0, with 6 bases in between. CDR3 length: 14 residues. The germline gives CDR1 SGHTA, CDR2 FQGNSA. This CDR3 is CASSLGTLNTEAFF. In DNA, the CDR3 is TGTGCCAGCAGCTTAGGGACGCTGAACACTGAAGCTTTCTTT.

The chain has TRBV6-5 and TRBJ1-2; D is uncertain. Trimming pared 2 bases from V and 3 bases from J, leaving 7 bases between. Per germline, CDR1 MNHEY and CDR2 SVGAGI. The CDR3 loop spans 13 amino acids. The CDR3 nucleotides are TGTGCCAGCAGTTACGGGCGCCACTATGGCTACACCTTC. Protein product: CASSYGRHYGYTF.

The J gene is TRBJ1-1, the V gene TRBV5-4; 7 nucleotides agree with TRBD1. The CDR3 is made up of 14 amino acids. V shed 4 bases and J 1 base; nucleotides not matched to a gene: 4. Per the germline V gene, CDR1 is SGHNT and CDR2 is YYREEE (reference sequence). DNA of the CDR3: TGTGCCAGCAGCCGACAGGGAGAGAACACTGAAGCTTTCTTT. It codes for CASSRQGENTEAFF. The whole variable domain, remainder taken from reference TRBV5-4 and TRBJ1-1, is ETGVTQSPTHLIKTRGQQVTLRCSSQSGHNTVSWYQQALGQGPQFIFQYYREEENGRGNFPPRFSGLQFPNYSSELNVNALELDDSALYLCASSRQGENTEAFFGQGTRLTVV.

Worth noting for this clone: The identical CDR3 is also encoded by other nucleotide sequences in the sample. This sequence joins TRBV10-3 and TRBJ2-7; D gene uncertain. Germline loops: CDR1 ENHRY, CDR2 SYGVKD. The germline V and J ends were trimmed by 4 bases and 4 bases, with 5 bases remaining between them. This CDR3 is 11 amino acids long. CDR3 protein: CAISGSYEQYF. In DNA form, the CDR3 reads TGTGCCATCAGTGGCTCGTACGAGCAGTACTTC.

As for this clone: No conserved phenylalanine or tryptophan ends this CDR3, so it is likely a read error. The V call is TRBV28, the J call TRBJ1-1, with a weak D call TRBD1 (5 bases). The ends were cut back, 1 base at V and 2 bases at J, with 20 bases in the middle. CDR3 length: 18 amino acids. Germline V lookup: CDR1 MDHEN, CDR2 SYDVKM. CDR3 region: CASSLFLVWGRPNTEAFL. The CDR3 coding sequence is TGTGCCAGCAGTTTATTCTTGGTGTGGGGCAGGCCAAACACTGAAGCTTTCCTT.

The V call is TRBV10-3, the J call TRBJ1-1; D not resolved. Germline-derived CDR1 and CDR2 are ENHRY and SYGVKD. There are 13 residues in the CDR3. V was trimmed by 6 bases and J by 13 bases, leaving 21 bases between them. CDR3 DNA sequence: TGTGCCATCAGGGAGAATAGTCAGGCTCACGGTTTCTTT. It yields the protein CAIRENSQAHGFF.

V and J are TRBV6-5 and TRBJ1-1; D remains unclear. Deletions cut 0 bases from V and 2 bases from J, with 10 bases between. CDR3 length: 15 residues. CDR1 and CDR2 from the germline V gene are MNHEY and SVGAGI. CDR3 sequence reads: CASSYSPGFNTEAFF. DNA for the CDR3: TGTGCCAGCAGTTACTCCCCTGGGTTCAACACTGAAGCTTTCTTT.

The chain's CDR3 is CASSLAGHQPQHF. In DNA form, the CDR3 reads TGCGCCAGCAGCTTGGCTGGCCATCAGCCCCAGCATTTT. The chain joins TRBV5-1 to TRBJ1-5; D not certain. The CDR3 is 13 residues long. The ends were cut back, 0 bases at V and 5 bases at J, with 6 bases in the middle. Germline V gene data show CDR1 as SGHRS and CDR2 as YFSETQ.

This chain uses TRBV28 with TRBJ2-7; TRBD1 matches at 11 bases. Germline trimming cut 8 bases from V and 7 bases from J; bases unmatched to any gene: 10. Germline V CDR1 and CDR2: MDHEN, SYDVKM. The CDR3 has 14 amino acids. The CDR3: CASLRTGGFWEQYF. DNA of the CDR3: TGTGCCAGCTTACGGACAGGGGGCTTCTGGGAGCAGTACTTC.

CDR3 region: CAISDSGGRGYTF. DNA for the CDR3: TGTGCCATCAGTGATAGTGGGGGACGTGGCTACACCTTC. The chain carries TRBV10-3 and TRBJ1-2; D perhaps matches TRBD1 (5 bases). The CDR3 contains 13 residues. V was pared by 3 bases and J by 7 bases, with 12 bases between. Germline V gene data show CDR1 as ENHRY and CDR2 as SYGVKD.

This clone was detected only once. This chain links TRBV10-1 with TRBJ1-1; D is unclear. Germline V CDR1 and CDR2: WNHNN, SYGVQD (reference sequence). The V end lost 0 bases, the J end lost 3 bases, and 11 bases lay between the germline ends. The CDR3 is 15 amino acids. The CDR3 nucleotides read TGCGCCAGCAGTGAGTCGGACCGATCTTACACTGAAGCTTTCTTT. Translating it yields CASSESDRSYTEAFF.

The rearrangement joins TRBV6-5 to TRBJ1-6; possibly TRBD1 for D (6 bases). Germline V gene data show CDR1 as MNHEY and CDR2 as SVGAGI. CDR3 size: 14 residues. Trimming shortened V by 5 bases and J by 5 bases, and 10 bases separated the two germline ends. The chain's CDR3 is CASSRTANNSPLHF. In nucleotides, the CDR3 is TGTGCCAGCAGTCGGACAGCTAATAATTCACCCCTCCACTTT.

This clone was detected ten times or more. The genes are TRBV27 and TRBJ2-7; tentatively, D is TRBD1 (6 bases). This CDR3 spans 14 amino acids. V lost 5 bases and J lost 4, with 15 bases in between. In germline, CDR1 is MNHEY, CDR2 SMNVEV (reference sequence). This CDR3 reads CASSLKGEWYEQYF. The CDR3 region has the DNA TGTGCCAGCAGTCTCAAGGGGGAATGGTACGAGCAGTACTTC.

V gene TRBV29-1 combines with J gene TRBJ2-7, with 7 positions matching TRBD1. Germline-derived CDR1 and CDR2 are SQVTM and ANQGSEA. The CDR3 consists of 15 residues. The V and J ends lost 2 bases and 0 bases, in that order; junction bases with no gene match: 7. CDR3 DNA sequence: TGCAGCGTTGAAAACCGGGACAGCTTCTCCTACGAGCAGTACTTC. Translation: CSVENRDSFSYEQYF.

The chain employs TRBV6-6 and TRBJ2-1; no reliable D call. Between the trimmed V and J ends, which lost 0 bases and 9 bases, there was a span of 12 bases. Germline CDR1 is MNHNY and CDR2 is SVGAGI (reference sequence). CDR3 size: 14 residues. The CDR3 is CASSYSDAQAEQFF. DNA of the CDR3: TGTGCCAGCAGTTACTCAGATGCCCAGGCTGAGCAGTTCTTC.

The rearrangement uses TRBV28 and TRBJ2-1; the D gene is possibly TRBD1 (6 bases). Looked up from germline, CDR1 is MDHEN and CDR2 is SYDVKM. The CDR3 is 12 residues long. Trimming removed 2 bases at V and 14 bases at J, with 13 bases between. DNA of the CDR3: TGTGCCAGCAGTTTAATCGCCAGGGGCGAGTTCTTC. It is translated as CASSLIARGEFF.

The J gene is TRBJ2-7, the V gene TRBV5-1, with D possibly matching TRBD2 (6 bases). The CDR3 loop spans 14 amino acids. Trimming left V 4 bases short and J 5 bases short, with 16 bases between. The V gene's germline CDR1 is SGHRS and CDR2 YFSETQ. The CDR3 DNA is TGCGCCAGCAGCCGCGGATTCGGGGGACACGAGCAGTACTTC. This codes for CASSRGFGGHEQYF.

V and J are TRBV2 and TRBJ2-2, with D tentatively TRBD1 (6 bases). The germline V and J ends were trimmed by 5 bases and 1 base, with 14 bases remaining between them. The CDR3 is 16 residues long. Germline V gene data show CDR1 as SNHLY and CDR2 as FYNNEI. The CDR3 reads CASSQGSRRNTGELFF. The DNA of the CDR3 is TGTGCCAGCAGTCAGGGGTCCCGGCGGAACACCGGGGAGCTGTTTTTT.

With regard to this clone: The same CDR3 arises from other DNA sequences in this sample as well. J is TRBJ1-5 and V is TRBV5-1; no firm D call. Germline CDR1 SGHRS, CDR2 YFSETQ. Trimming pared 5 bases from V and 0 bases from J, leaving 12 bases between. The CDR3 covers 15 residues. The chain's CDR3 is CASSLDRGSNQPQHF. DNA of the CDR3: TGCGCCAGCAGTCTGGATCGGGGTAGCAATCAGCCCCAGCATTTT.